The clone carrying this TCR beta chain was seen only a few times. Original handling: Estimates of nucleated cell counts were drawn from the amplification of reference gene primers. Sequencing used immunoSEQ multiplex PCR; TCRdb keeps in-frame clones, though not all of them. The V and J calls and clone size come from that table; D and trimming were worked out from the DNA. Among about 35,000 clones listed, around 85% were seen once. This entry belongs to a study of blood T cell repertoires in COVID-19. The wider study: Specimens from acute and convalescent COVID-19 originated in the United States, Italy and Spain. PBMCs, B-cell-depleted T cells, or T cells were the source of the cDNA or gDNA that made up the material.

The V gene's germline CDR1 is MNHEY and CDR2 SMNVEV (reference sequence). The CDR3 consists of 17 residues. The trim removed 5 bases at V and 0 bases at J, leaving 9 bases unmatched. The chain carries TRBV27 and TRBJ1-5; 8 bases fit TRBD1. The sample consisted of peripheral blood. This TCR was sampled from a man aged 55 to 69 with active or convalescent COVID-19. The CDR3 spells CASSARTGTYSNQPQHF. The CDR3 DNA reads TGTGCCAGCAGTGCCCGGACAGGGACGTATAGCAATCAGCCCCAGCATTTT.